This section outlines one T cell receptor (beta chain) sequence together with its context. As yet, its antigen is unknown. PBMCs numbering at least 6 million were isolated per sample. The data were obtained in a study of blood T cells in healthy people across ages. General observations from the study: Measured against age, TCR beta diversity per million T cells decreased in a roughly linear manner.

With a J-beta primer mix and a sample-barcoded 5' primer, a second PCR ran about 7 to 11 cycles. A tag from a template-switch adaptor with 12 random nucleotides marked each cDNA molecule. Samples each returned at least 2.5 million CDR3-containing paired-end reads. MiXCR, applied by TCRdb to the 5' RACE reads, yields one record per CDR3 protein. The table lists some 1.8 million distinct CDR3 sequences, roughly 43% of them singletons. The V and J ends lost 1 base and 5 bases respectively, with 8 bases between them. This CDR3 is 13 amino acids long. Germline CDR1 is SGHTA and CDR2 is FQGNSA. The sequencing sample was made of blood. This TCR came from a human donor in good health. The chain employs TRBV7-2 and TRBJ1-2; D call uncertain. CDR3 sequence: CASSLDPGYGYTF. Written as DNA, the CDR3 is TGTGCCAGCAGCTTAGATCCAGGATATGGCTACACCTTC. The whole variable domain, filled in from reference TRBV7-2 and TRBJ1-2, reads GAGVSQSPSNKVTEKGKDVELRCDPISGHTALYWYRQSLGQGLEFLIYFQGNSAPDKSGLPSDRFSAERTGGSVSTLTIQRTQQEDSAVYLCASSLDPGYGYTFGSGTRLTVV.